This T cell receptor (beta chain) was retrieved from a study of response to subunit inactivated influenza vaccine. This clonotype was counted a few times. TCRdb re-called the RT-PCR reads with MiXCR, one entry per CDR3 protein. The sample includes hundreds of thousands of distinct CDR3 sequences, roughly 10% of them seen just once. The CDR3 loop spans 15 amino acids. V shed 2 bases, J shed 6 bases, and the junction held 5 bases outside the gene matches. Germline V gene sequence: CDR1 KGHDR, CDR2 SFDVKD. The sequenced sample was PBMCs from blood, obtained on the day of vaccination. The gene calls are TRBV24-1 and TRBJ2-1, with 8 bases matching TRBD2. This sequence originates from a man aged 45-65 years who received an inactivated influenza vaccine. CDR3 in amino acids: CATSDSGTRVNEQFF. In nucleotides, the CDR3 is TGTGCCACCAGTGATTCCGGGACTAGGGTCAATGAGCAGTTCTTC.